A single sample is the source of the 20 T cell receptor beta chains below, sequenced in a study of shared clonotypes between healthy human individuals. Generated by immunoSEQ multiplex PCR, the TCRdb table keeps only in-frame clones and is missing some. The table lists roughly 2,000,000 clones, 93% of them singletons. Only CD45RO-negative cells positively selected for CCR7 counted as naive CD8 cells, so terminally differentiated effector memory CD45RA+ cells were excluded. Sequencing was carried out using naive CD8+ T cells from PBMCs. Source of these receptors: a man between 18 and 29 years old in good health. Some clones in this sample may be carry-over from other donors' samples.

This clone showed up just once. The chain recombines TRBV7-8 with TRBJ2-1, with no clear D. The germline V and J ends were trimmed by 0 bases and 4 bases, with 10 bases remaining between them. Germline-derived CDR1 and CDR2 are SGHVS and FQNEAQ. The CDR3 runs 15 residues. The CDR3 nucleotides are TGTGCCAGCAGCTTAGCAGGGTTCGGGTACAATGAGCAGTTCTTC. Translation gives CASSLAGFGYNEQFF. The entire variable domain, with the rest obtained from reference TRBV7-8 and TRBJ2-1, is as follows: GAGVSQSPRYKVAKRGQDVALRCDPISGHVSLFWYQQALGQGPEFLTYFQNEAQLDKSGLPSDRFFAERPEGSVSTLKIQRTQQEDSAVYLCASSLAGFGYNEQFFGPGTRLTVL.

Of note for this clone: The same CDR3 also results from other DNA sequences found in this sample. The chain combines TRBV7-9 with TRBJ1-5; D unclear. CDR1 and CDR2 from the germline V gene are SEHNR and FQNEAQ (reference sequence). The ends were cut back, 6 bases at V and 0 bases at J, with 6 bases in the middle. The CDR3 covers 13 residues. DNA for the CDR3: TGTGCCAGCAGAGGTGATAGCAATCAGCCCCAGCATTTT. Translated: CASRGDSNQPQHF.

On this clone itself: Other DNA sequences in the sample encode the same CDR3. The chain has TRBV11-2 and TRBJ2-7; D is uncertain. There are 12 residues in the CDR3. The germline V gene encodes CDR1 SGHAT and CDR2 FQNNGV. Trimming stripped 3 bases from V and 0 bases from J, with 3 bases between. The CDR3 is CASSFGSYEQYF. CDR3 nucleotide sequence: TGTGCCAGCAGCTTTGGCTCCTACGAGCAGTACTTC.

The J gene is TRBJ1-3, the V gene TRBV19; D ambiguous. Per the germline V gene, CDR1 is LNHDA and CDR2 is SQIVND (reference sequence). The CDR3 has 14 residues. Trimming took 7 bases from V and 0 from J, leaving 10 bases between them. CDR3 sequence reads: CASTRRSSGNTIYF. The CDR3 DNA reads TGTGCCAGTACTAGGCGTTCCTCTGGAAACACCATATATTTT. The complete variable domain, with remaining parts taken from reference TRBV19 and TRBJ1-3, reads DGGITQSPKYLFRKEGQNVTLSCEQNLNHDAMYWYRQDPGQGLRLIYYSQIVNDFQKGDIAEGYSVSREKKESFPLTVTSAQKNPTAFYLCASTRRSSGNTIYFGEGSWLTVV.

For this clone: The same CDR3 is also encoded by other DNA sequences in this sample. This sequence joins TRBV5-6 and TRBJ1-5, with TRBD1 matching over 7 bases. The V and J ends lost 4 bases and 4 bases, in that order; junction bases with no gene match: 5. The CDR3 is 14 residues long. The germline V gene has CDR1 SGHDT and CDR2 YYEEEE. The CDR3 spells CASSLGTENQPQHF. The CDR3 nucleotides are TGTGCCAGCAGCCTAGGGACAGAAAATCAGCCCCAGCATTTT.

The chain links TRBV4-3 to TRBJ2-3; TRBD1 aligns across 8 bases. The CDR3 spans 16 residues. The V gene end was trimmed by 1 base and the J gene end by 5 bases; junction bases not matched to a gene: 8. Germline CDR1 reads LGHNA; CDR2 reads YSLEER. CDR3 protein: CASSQVGTGSKDTQYF. Written as DNA, the CDR3 is TGCGCCAGCAGCCAAGTGGGGACAGGCAGTAAAGATACGCAGTATTTT.

The rearrangement joins TRBV28 to TRBJ2-7, with D possibly being TRBD1 (5 bases). Germline loops: CDR1 MDHEN, CDR2 SYDVKM. The CDR3 covers 15 residues. V was cut by 6 bases and J by 2 bases, with 17 bases left in between. DNA of the CDR3: TGTGCCAGCAGCCCAGGGTGGGGAAACCCCTACGAGCAGTACTTC. Translation gives CASSPGWGNPYEQYF.

With respect to this clone: At the DNA level, this CDR3 is encoded by other sequences in the same sample as well. This sequence joins TRBV4-1 and TRBJ2-1; 7 nucleotides agree with TRBD2. Germline V gene lookup returns CDR1 MGHRA and CDR2 YSYEKL. The CDR3 runs to 15 residues. Germline trimming cut 4 bases from V and 0 bases from J; bases unmatched to any gene: 3. This CDR3 reads CASSPAGSSYNEQFF. CDR3 nucleotides: TGCGCCAGCAGCCCAGCGGGAAGCTCCTACAATGAGCAGTTCTTC.

V usage is TRBV4-3 and J usage is TRBJ1-1; 8 nucleotides line up with TRBD1. The junction had 7 bases not matched to a gene; V was cut back by 1 base and J by 3 bases. The CDR3 runs 16 residues. Germline loops: CDR1 LGHNA, CDR2 YSLEER. The CDR3 protein is CASSQVQGAKYTEAFF. The CDR3 region has the DNA TGCGCCAGCAGCCAAGTTCAGGGGGCGAAGTACACTGAAGCTTTCTTT.

The chain is built from TRBV21-1 and TRBJ2-1; the DNA was not used to check the table's D call, TRBD2. TRBV21-1 counts as a pseudogene. There are 16 residues in the CDR3. The CDR3 nucleotides read TGTGCCAGCAGCAATCATTCTAGCGGGAATCGGAATGAGCAGTTCTTC. Its translation: CASSNHSSGNRNEQFF.

The chain carries TRBV7-6 and TRBJ1-1; 12 positions match TRBD1. The ends lost 5 bases at V and 5 bases at J; junction bases unmatched: 6. From germline, CDR1 is SGHVS and CDR2 FNYEAQ. The CDR3 has 15 residues. CDR3 region: CASSPGQGAGTEAFF. The CDR3 nucleotides read TGTGCCAGCAGCCCGGGACAGGGGGCGGGAACTGAAGCTTTCTTT.

The gene calls are TRBV29-1 and TRBJ1-4; 9 nucleotides align to TRBD1. The CDR3 is 15 residues long. V gave up 5 bases and J gave up 0 bases; unmatched junction bases: 4. Germline CDR1 and CDR2: SQVTM and ANQGSEA. CDR3 sequence: CSVWGQGATNEKLFF. The CDR3 DNA reads as TGCAGCGTTTGGGGACAGGGAGCAACTAATGAAAAACTGTTTTTT.

The chain joins TRBV18 to TRBJ1-2; 8 nucleotides line up with TRBD1. V trimming: 2 bases; J trimming: 6 bases; junction bases outside the gene matches: 5. The CDR3 extends over 14 amino acids. Looked up from germline, CDR1 is KGHSH and CDR2 is LQKENI. The CDR3 sequence is CASSPADRVNGYTF. CDR3 bases: TGTGCCAGCTCACCAGCGGACAGGGTTAATGGCTACACCTTC.

V usage is TRBV11-2 and J usage is TRBJ2-1; TRBD2 matches 7 bases. Per germline, CDR1 SGHAT and CDR2 FQNNGV. The V gene end was trimmed by 4 bases and the J gene end by 0 bases; junction bases not matched to a gene: 3. The CDR3 has 15 residues. CDR3 coding DNA: TGTGCCAGCAGCTCAAGGGACTACTCCTACAATGAGCAGTTCTTC. Translating gives CASSSRDYSYNEQFF.

The sample holds one count of this clone. The identical CDR3 is also encoded by other nucleotide sequences in the sample. The chain links TRBV5-4 to TRBJ2-7, with D hard to call. The germline V gene encodes CDR1 SGHNT and CDR2 YYREEE (reference sequence). This CDR3 region has 11 residues. Trimming cost V 2 bases and J 7 bases, with 7 bases left between them. The CDR3: CASSFGREQYF. The CDR3 nucleotides read TGTGCCAGCAGCTTCGGCCGGGAGCAGTACTTC.

The V call is TRBV7-3, the J call TRBJ2-7; a weak D match, TRBD1 (5 bases). There are 12 residues in the CDR3. Per the germline V gene, CDR1 is SGHTA and CDR2 is FQGTGA. The germline V and J ends were trimmed by 5 bases and 5 bases, with 10 bases remaining between them. CDR3 loop: CASSPQGNEQYF. CDR3 nucleotides: TGTGCCAGCAGCCCTCAGGGAAACGAGCAGTACTTC. The full variable domain, completed using reference TRBV7-3 and TRBJ2-7, is GAGVSQTPSNKVTEKGKYVELRCDPISGHTALYWYRQSLGQGPEFLIYFQGTGAADDSGLPNDRFFAVRPEGSVSTLKIQRTERGDSAVYLCASSPQGNEQYFGPGTRLTVT.

This chain links TRBV5-1 with TRBJ2-1; D tentatively reads TRBD1 or TRBD2 (5 bases each). Trimming took off 4 bases at V and 0 bases at J, with 14 bases between the two ends. This CDR3 region has 16 residues. Germline V gene sequence: CDR1 SGHRS, CDR2 YFSETQ. The CDR3 reads CASSLPGPSSYNEQFF. The CDR3 nucleotides are TGCGCCAGCAGCCTCCCGGGACCAAGCTCCTACAATGAGCAGTTCTTC.

The chain carries TRBV10-2 and TRBJ2-3; D call uncertain. In germline, CDR1 is WSHSY, CDR2 SAAADI. V was cut by 3 bases and J by 14 bases, with 18 bases left in between. The CDR3 runs 13 residues. CDR3 sequence reads: CASSEGRGSSWYF. The CDR3 bases are TGCGCCAGCAGTGAAGGCCGCGGATCGTCGTGGTATTTT.

The chain is built from TRBV29-1 and TRBJ2-2, with D possibly being TRBD1 or TRBD2 (5 bases each). The V gene's germline CDR1 is SQVTM and CDR2 ANQGSEA. This CDR3 comprises 14 residues. With 5 bases removed from V and 4 bases from J, the gap between germline ends came to 14 bases. CDR3 loop: CSVFGGVFTGELFF. The CDR3 coding sequence is TGCAGCGTTTTTGGGGGAGTTTTCACCGGGGAGCTGTTTTTT.

The chain recombines TRBV5-1 with TRBJ2-7; TRBD1 aligns across 8 bases. Germline V gives CDR1 SGHRS, CDR2 YFSETQ. The CDR3 is 15 residues long. Trimming cost V 2 bases and J 1 base; bases outside gene matches: 5. As DNA, the CDR3 is TGCGCCAGCAGCTTACAAAGGACAGGGTCCTACGAGCAGTACTTC. It encodes CASSLQRTGSYEQYF.